This T cell receptor (beta chain) was identified in a study of blood T cell repertoires in COVID-19. The overall study: The United States, Italy and Spain were the sources of the acute and convalescent COVID-19 samples. The cDNA or gDNA used as material had been derived from T cells, B-cell-depleted T cells, or PBMCs.

The CDR3 length is 15 residues. Deletions cut 4 bases from V and 2 bases from J, with 13 bases between. Germline V gives CDR1 WNHNN, CDR2 SYGVQD (reference sequence). Authors' data handling: Counts of nucleated cells, estimated from reference gene primer amplification, were obtained. Profiling relied on immunoSEQ multiplex PCR, and the TCRdb table lists in-frame clones only, not all of them. V and J calls and clone size come straight from that table; D and trimming were deduced from the DNA. Found here are 400,000 to 500,000 clones, roughly 88% of them singletons; the top ten hold more than 1.4%. The receptor was isolated from a woman in her thirties with active or convalescent COVID-19. The chain links TRBV10-1 to TRBJ2-3; the D gene is possibly TRBD2 (5 bases). The sample consisted of peripheral blood. The CDR3 here is CASSVGRPSTDTQYF. Here the CDR3 DNA reads TGCGCCAGCAGTGTAGGGAGACCTTCCACAGATACGCAGTATTTT.